The clone carrying this T cell receptor (beta chain) was detected ten times or more. In germline, CDR1 is DFQATT, CDR2 SNEGSKA (reference sequence). Trimming cost V 5 bases and J 7 bases, with 12 bases left between them. This CDR3 is built from 13 residues. The data derive from a study of T-cell reconstitution after alpha-beta-depleted transplantation in children. Unique molecular identifiers were incorporated during preparation of the TCRbeta library. TCRdb processed the PCR reads anew with MiXCR; each CDR3 protein has one entry. The profile covers approximately 640,000 distinct CDR3 sequences, with roughly 17% appearing a single time and under 1.2% taken by the ten largest.

The TCR comes from a human donor who donated a stem cell graft to a child with acute myeloid leukemia. The specimen comprised PBMCs from the stem cell graft donor, sampled from the stem cell graft. This chain links TRBV20-1 with TRBJ1-6, with D uncertain. The CDR3 region has the DNA TGCAGTGCTCCGCGGACTGAAAATTCACCCCTCCACTTT. Protein sequence: CSAPRTENSPLHF.